The source of this T cell receptor beta chain is a study of neurological immune-mediated disorders. This CDR3 is built from 17 residues. Germline CDR1 reads DFQATT; CDR2 reads SNEGSKA (reference sequence). Trimming pared 0 bases from V and 4 bases from J, leaving 21 bases between. Findings and caveats of the study: None of the CDR3 amino acid sequences found in expanded clones was shared across subjects. This suggests that the TCR-beta repertoires were private in all groups.

Synthesis of cDNA was performed by 5'RACE using 10-nucleotide random UMIs. From the 5' RACE reads, TCRdb called clonotypes with MiXCR, one entry per CDR3 protein. This table holds tens of thousands of distinct CDR3 sequences, 2% to 3% found once. The sample holds many counts of this clonotype. The target antigen is unknown. The rearrangement uses TRBV20-1 and TRBJ1-2; tentatively, D is TRBD1 (5 bases). Sample: PBMCs. This sequence originates from a woman in her 30s with multiple sclerosis. The CDR3 loop is CSARDLDRTGPPYGYTF. DNA for the CDR3: TGCAGTGCTAGAGATCTAGACCGAACGGGACCGCCCTATGGCTACACCTTC.